One sample yielded the 25 T cell receptor beta chains listed below, sequenced in a study of blood T cells in healthy people across ages. Using a J-beta primer mix together with a sample-barcoded 5' primer, a second PCR was run for about 7 to 12 cycles. TCRdb ran MiXCR on the 5' RACE reads and lists one entry per CDR3 protein. This table has 2 million or so distinct CDR3 sequences, around 50% appearing once. The specimen was blood. Every receptor here comes from a woman in her 40s in good health.

This rearrangement joins TRBV6-5 to TRBJ2-7, with unresolved D. Matching the DNA end better, TRBJ2-5 makes the J call doubtful. Germline V gene sequence: CDR1 MNHEY, CDR2 SVGAGI. The CDR3 spans 16 residues. CDR3 DNA sequence: TGTGCCAGCAGTTACTCGATGAGGACGGCGGCGGAGACCCAGTACTTC. Its protein is CASSYSMRTAAETQYF.

This clonotype was counted a few times. The chain is built from TRBV4-3 and TRBJ1-6; perhaps TRBD1 as D (5 bases). The V and J ends lost 0 bases and 7 bases respectively, with 10 bases between them. The CDR3 runs 15 residues. Looked up from germline, CDR1 is LGHNA and CDR2 is YSLEER. CDR3 region: CASSQEDSRNSPLHF. CDR3 nucleotide sequence: TGCGCCAGCAGCCAAGAAGACAGTAGAAATTCACCCCTCCACTTT.

On this clonotype itself: Compared with germline, one end of the junction differs, possibly owing to a read error. The chain couples TRBV20-1 to TRBJ2-3; 7 nucleotides align to TRBD1. This CDR3 is 16 amino acids long. From germline, CDR1 is DFQATT and CDR2 SNEGSKA (reference sequence). For the CDR3, the DNA is TGCAGTGCTAGAGGCTCAGTGACAGGGCATAGAGATACGCGGTATTTT. This encodes CSARGSVTGHRDTRYF.

This clonotype was seen only a few times. The gene calls are TRBV5-1 and TRBJ2-7; D may match TRBD1 or TRBD2 (6 bases each). Germline assignment: CDR1 SGHRS and CDR2 YFSETQ. CDR3 length: 15 residues. Trimming left V 0 bases short and J 3 bases short, with 13 bases between. The CDR3 nucleotides are TGCGCCAGCAGCTTGGACCCGGGGGCCCTCTACGAGCAGTACTTC. Its protein product is CASSLDPGALYEQYF.

V and J are TRBV18 and TRBJ1-1, with 7 nucleotides matching TRBD1. J was trimmed by 4 bases and V by 3 bases; bases with no gene match: 5. Germline CDR1 and CDR2: KGHSH and LQKENI. This CDR3 spans 14 amino acids. The CDR3 protein is CASSPRQGFTEAFF. The CDR3 DNA follows: TGTGCCAGCTCACCGCGACAGGGTTTCACTGAAGCTTTCTTT.

In its sample, this clonotype was seen a few times. This rearrangement joins TRBV20-1 to TRBJ1-2, with 8 bases identical to TRBD1. Germline V gives CDR1 DFQATT, CDR2 SNEGSKA (reference sequence). V was pared by 3 bases and J by 1 base, with 4 bases of the junction left unmatched. The CDR3 has 14 residues. As DNA, the CDR3 is TGCAGTGCTAGGGGACAGGTCCTTAACTATGGCTACACCTTC. This gives the protein CSARGQVLNYGYTF.

The chain employs TRBV7-2 and TRBJ2-1; D might be TRBD2 (5 bases). This CDR3 region has 17 residues. In germline, CDR1 is SGHTA, CDR2 FQGNSA. Trimming stripped 1 base from V and 5 bases from J, with 18 bases between. The CDR3 sequence is CASSLGFRLAADNEQFF. In nucleotides, the CDR3 is TGTGCCAGCAGCTTAGGATTTAGGCTAGCAGCCGACAATGAGCAGTTCTTC.

This clonotype was recorded a few times. The gene calls are TRBV29-1 and TRBJ1-5, with 9 bases identical to TRBD1. V lost 6 bases to trimming and J lost 5 bases; unmatched junction nucleotides: 5. The CDR3 loop spans 13 amino acids. Germline lookup yields CDR1 SQVTM and CDR2 ANQGSEA. In nucleotides, the CDR3 is TGCAGCGTGGGACAGGGAACCTATCAGCCCCAGCATTTT. This codes for CSVGQGTYQPQHF.

This clonotype has ten or more counts. V and J are TRBV29-1 and TRBJ2-7; 7 bases are shared with TRBD1. The trim removed 6 bases at V and 6 bases at J, leaving 8 bases unmatched. The CDR3 extends over 12 amino acids. Germline V CDR1 and CDR2: SQVTM, ANQGSEA. CDR3 protein: CSVGRQGTEQYF. The CDR3 coding sequence is TGCAGCGTAGGGCGACAGGGAACCGAGCAGTACTTC.

V usage is TRBV6-2 or TRBV6-3 and J usage is TRBJ2-5; D not resolved. Looked up from germline, CDR1 is MNHEY and CDR2 is SVGEGT. This CDR3 contains 16 residues. V dropped 6 bases and J dropped 5 bases, with 22 bases sitting between them. In DNA, the CDR3 is TGTGCCAGCAGGACCCTCGGCGTCCCCTATGGGGAGACCCAGTACTTC. The encoded protein is CASRTLGVPYGETQYF.

This clonotype was seen many times. The gene calls are TRBV6-5 and TRBJ2-3, with D possibly TRBD2 on 6 matching bases. The germline gives CDR1 MNHEY, CDR2 SVGAGI. The CDR3 has 13 residues. The V gene lost 6 bases and the J gene lost 2 bases, with 9 bases spanning the gap. The DNA of the CDR3 is TGTGCCAGCAGCCGGGACTTCACAGATACGCAGTATTTT. Residues: CASSRDFTDTQYF.

This clonotype was detected only a few times. V usage is TRBV29-1 and J usage is TRBJ2-3, with a possible D match to TRBD1 (5 bases). The CDR3 sequence is 14 residues long. V lost 4 bases, J lost 2 bases, and 13 bases lay in between. The germline CDR1 and CDR2 sequences are SQVTM and ANQGSEA. The CDR3 bases are TGCAGCGTTGTGGGGCCCGGGCTCACAGATACGCAGTATTTT. Translated: CSVVGPGLTDTQYF.

This chain joins TRBV11-2 and TRBJ2-5, with D uncertain. V gave up 5 bases and J gave up 11 bases, with 12 bases separating them. The CDR3 length is 11 residues. The germline CDR1 and CDR2 sequences are SGHAT and FQNNGV. CDR3 sequence (DNA): TGTGCCAGCAGCAGGTCGAATGAGCAGTACTTC. It yields the protein CASSRSNEQYF.

The J gene is TRBJ2-6, the V gene TRBV19; TRBD2 matches at 9 bases. The germline CDR1 and CDR2 sequences are LNHDA and SQIVND (reference sequence). This CDR3 has 19 residues. V shed 4 bases, J shed 0 bases, and the junction held 10 bases outside the gene matches. CDR3: CASSTTGLALISGANVLTF. The CDR3 coding sequence is TGTGCCAGTAGTACCACCGGACTAGCGCTGATCTCTGGGGCCAACGTCCTGACTTTC.

The chain employs TRBV29-1 and TRBJ2-1, with a tentative D call TRBD1 (5 bases). Germline lookup yields CDR1 SQVTM and CDR2 ANQGSEA. Trimming cost V 7 bases and J 5 bases, with 12 bases left between them. The CDR3 totals 12 residues. In nucleotides, the CDR3 is TGCAGCGCACACAGGAATAACAATGAGCAGTTCTTC. Translated, it gives CSAHRNNNEQFF.

This chain uses TRBV6-2 or TRBV6-3 with TRBJ2-7, with 7 bases aligning to TRBD1. This CDR3 comprises 20 residues. Germline V lookup: CDR1 MNHEY, CDR2 SVGEGT. The V gene end was trimmed by 6 bases and the J gene end by 1 base; junction bases not matched to a gene: 24. CDR3 sequence reads: CASRREVWGQYTSSSYEQYF. The CDR3 DNA is TGTGCCAGCAGGCGTGAGGTATGGGGACAGTACACCTCCTCTTCCTACGAGCAGTACTTC.

The chain joins TRBV20-1 to TRBJ2-3; no firm D call. The germline V gene has CDR1 DFQATT and CDR2 SNEGSKA (reference sequence). The CDR3 contains 12 residues. V was clipped by 3 bases and J by 5 bases, with 9 bases between them. The CDR3 region has the DNA TGCAGTGCTAGGGTAGTTCGAGATACGCAGTATTTT. Amino acids: CSARVVRDTQYF.

This chain joins TRBV24-1 and TRBJ2-1, with 10 bases identical to TRBD2. The germline CDR1 and CDR2 sequences are KGHDR and SFDVKD. CDR3 length: 13 residues. V shed 4 bases and J 10 bases; nucleotides not matched to a gene: 3. CDR3 sequence: CATSDPGLAEQFF. CDR3 DNA sequence: TGTGCCACCAGTGACCCGGGACTAGCGGAGCAGTTCTTC.

The chain combines TRBV10-3 with TRBJ2-4; a possible D gene is TRBD1 (7 bases). The germline V and J ends were trimmed by 7 bases and 5 bases, with 15 bases remaining between them. The CDR3 sequence is 14 residues long. Germline V gene lookup returns CDR1 ENHRY and CDR2 SYGVKD. The CDR3 region has the DNA TGTGCCATCAAGGCAGGGGGGACCCAAAACATTCAGTACTTC. Its translation is CAIKAGGTQNIQYF.

CDR3 coding DNA: TGTGCCAGCAGCTTAGGGGGACAGGGGCTTGTTATTACAGATACGCAGTATTTT. Residues: CASSLGGQGLVITDTQYF. The rearrangement uses TRBV7-9 and TRBJ2-3; 10 bases are a match to TRBD1. Germline CDR1 SEHNR, CDR2 FQNEAQ (reference sequence). The CDR3 loop spans 18 amino acids. The V gene end was trimmed by 1 base and the J gene end by 3 bases; junction bases not matched to a gene: 10.

This chain links TRBV3-1 with TRBJ2-5, with a possible D match to TRBD1 (5 bases). The V end lost 5 bases, the J end lost 4 bases, and 11 bases lay between the germline ends. The CDR3 extends over 13 amino acids. Germline V lookup: CDR1 LGHDT, CDR2 YNNKEL (reference sequence). CDR3 DNA sequence: TGTGCCAGCAGCTCTTTTAGGGGAGAGACCCAGTACTTC. It codes for CASSSFRGETQYF.

The chain recombines TRBV6-2 or TRBV6-3 with TRBJ2-1; 8 nucleotides agree with TRBD1. The V segment lost 5 bases and the J segment 4 bases; nucleotides outside the gene matches: 13. CDR3 size: 17 residues. Germline V CDR1 and CDR2: MNHEY, SVGEGT. In DNA, the CDR3 is TGTGCCAGCAGTGACCTGGACAGGGCCTCTAGATACAATGAGCAGTTCTTC. This sequence encodes CASSDLDRASRYNEQFF.

This clonotype was recorded a few times. The chain joins TRBV28 to TRBJ2-3, with 7 nucleotides matching TRBD2. The germline CDR1 and CDR2 sequences are MDHEN and SYDVKM. The length of the CDR3 is 17 residues. The V segment lost 2 bases and the J segment 0 bases; nucleotides outside the gene matches: 8. This CDR3 is CASSLAGEDSSTDTQYF. The CDR3 coding sequence is TGTGCCAGCAGTTTAGCGGGGGAGGATTCTAGCACAGATACGCAGTATTTT.

The chain carries TRBV29-1 and TRBJ1-2; D perhaps matches TRBD1 (6 bases). Per the germline V gene, CDR1 is SQVTM and CDR2 is ANQGSEA. With 6 bases removed from V and 4 bases from J, the gap between germline ends came to 15 bases. CDR3 length equals 13 residues. Here the CDR3 reads CSVLLRGIYGYTF. CDR3 in DNA: TGCAGCGTCCTTCTGAGGGGGATCTATGGCTACACCTTC.

V usage is TRBV2 and J usage is TRBJ2-1, with D unresolved. The CDR3 totals 15 residues. Germline-derived CDR1 and CDR2 are SNHLY and FYNNEI. Trimming removed 6 bases at V and 9 bases at J, with 21 bases between. In DNA form, the CDR3 reads TGTGCCAGCAGGAATGAGTTCCGTGTAAGCAGTGAGCAGTTCTTC. Its translation is CASRNEFRVSSEQFF.